This TCR beta chain was identified in a study of shared clonotypes between healthy human individuals. Study summary: Used for every donor were three CD4 naive, three CD4 memory, two CD8 naive and one CD8 memory plate.

CDR1 is SGDLS and CDR2 is YYNGEE in the germline V gene. The CDR3 is made up of 16 amino acids. V gave up 3 bases and J gave up 2 bases; unmatched junction bases: 7. For every subset, genomic DNA was evenly distributed across several immunoSEQ plates. Authors' data handling: ImmunoSEQ yielded junction-only sequences lacking quality scores, so filtering differed. Clones were read by immunoSEQ multiplex PCR, and TCRdb kept only the in-frame ones, dropping some. Clonal size and the V and J genes are those of that table, whereas D and trimming came from the DNA. The profile shows about 820,000 clones, almost 95% of them singletons. Positively selected for CCR7, the CD45RO-negative cells used as naive CD8 cells excluded terminally differentiated effector memory CD45RA+ cells. Each sample came from a Caucasian adult donor living in Nashville, Tennessee.

The sequencing input was naive CD8+ T cells sorted from blood. The chain couples TRBV9 to TRBJ1-2; 10 nucleotides align to TRBD1. This TCR was recovered from a man younger than 45 in good health. The CDR3 bases are TGTGCCAGCAGCGGACGCCCGGGACAGGGGAACTATGGCTACACCTTC. It specifies CASSGRPGQGNYGYTF.